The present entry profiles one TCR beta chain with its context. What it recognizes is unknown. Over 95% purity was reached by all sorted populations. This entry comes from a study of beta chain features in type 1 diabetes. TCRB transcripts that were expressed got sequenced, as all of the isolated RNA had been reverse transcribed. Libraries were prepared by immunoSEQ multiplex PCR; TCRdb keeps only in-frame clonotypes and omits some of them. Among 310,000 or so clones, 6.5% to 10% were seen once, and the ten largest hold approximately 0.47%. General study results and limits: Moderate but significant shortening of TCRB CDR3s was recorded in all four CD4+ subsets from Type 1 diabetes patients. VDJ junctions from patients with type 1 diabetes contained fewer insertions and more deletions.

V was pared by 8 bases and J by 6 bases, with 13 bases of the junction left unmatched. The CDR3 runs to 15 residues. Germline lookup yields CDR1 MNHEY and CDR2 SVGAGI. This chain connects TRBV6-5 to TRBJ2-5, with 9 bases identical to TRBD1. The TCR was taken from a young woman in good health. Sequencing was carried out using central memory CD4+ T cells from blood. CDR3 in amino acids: CASGLAGTGRQTQYF. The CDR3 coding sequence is TGTGCCAGCGGGTTAGCCGGGACAGGGAGACAGACCCAGTACTTC.